This TCR beta chain was observed in a study of human T cells and chemical hapten exposure. Background on the study: Upper back patch tests used 0.01% DPC, scored after 6 days.

Documented time point: patch test 3, about 24 weeks after DPC sensitization. Treatment described: therapeutic diphenylcyclopropenone sensitization with weekly scalp DPC. Unfractionated whole blood yielded the extracted total RNA. The library gave individual cDNA molecules unique molecular identifiers. TCRdb re-derived calls from the RACE reads in MiXCR, one entry per CDR3 protein. The sample carries about 190,000 distinct CDR3 sequences, approximately 26% recorded once. The specimen comprised whole blood, sampled in connection with sensitization to the hapten diphenylcyclopropenone (DPC). The clonotype was recovered from a woman aged 40 to 49 with alopecia areata. Some clones in this sample may be carry-over from other donors' samples.

CDR3 sequence reads: CASSLAGWRDNEQFF. CDR3 coding DNA: TGTGCCAGCAGCTTAGCAGGGTGGAGGGACAATGAGCAGTTCTTC. This chain connects TRBV7-2 to TRBJ2-1; D is perhaps TRBD2 (6 bases). Germline loops: CDR1 SGHTA, CDR2 FQGNSA. V lost 0 bases, J lost 5 bases, and 11 bases lay in between. This CDR3 is 15 amino acids long.